A single sample is the source of the 10 T cell receptor beta chains below, sequenced in a study of regulatory T cells in long-lasting Graves disease. In building TCR beta libraries, iRepertoire HTBI primers were used together with Arm-PCR of CDR3 regions. One entry per CDR3 protein results from TCRdb running MiXCR on the multiplex PCR reads. The sample yields 200,000 to 250,000 distinct CDR3 sequences, approximately 20% seen once. Time point indicated: newly diagnosed GD, antithyroid drugs for less than 3 months. The TCR library was made from RNA that had been extracted from PBMCs in TRIzol. The sequences come from peripheral blood mononuclear cells (PBMCs), collected at new diagnosis, from a patient treated with antithyroid drugs. These receptors came from a female donor with Graves disease.

This clonotype has a count of ten or more. The chain joins TRBV27 to TRBJ1-5, with D unresolved. CDR1 and CDR2 (germline): MNHEY, SMNVEV (reference sequence). Trimming took 7 bases from V and 12 from J, leaving 19 bases between them. The CDR3 has 13 amino acids. This CDR3 reads CASTASDGVVQHF. CDR3 nucleotides: TGTGCCAGCACCGCGAGCGACGGGGTAGTCCAGCATTTT.

This clonotype appeared many times. V and J are TRBV9 and TRBJ2-3, with 7 nucleotides matching TRBD2. J lost 4 bases, V lost 4 bases, and 9 bases had no gene match. Germline CDR1 SGDLS, CDR2 YYNGEE. This CDR3 is built from 15 residues. For the CDR3, the DNA is TGTGCCAGCAGCCTCCTCGCGGGAGTTGCAGATACGCAGTATTTT. It codes for CASSLLAGVADTQYF.

Comment on this clonotype: An end of the junction does not agree with germline; a read error may underlie this. The J gene is TRBJ1-1, the V gene TRBV10-3, with D possibly being TRBD1 (5 bases). Germline V gene data show CDR1 as ENHRY and CDR2 as SYGVKD. This CDR3 has 15 residues. The CDR3 protein is CASSFRGEGNTEAFF. The CDR3 DNA reads as TGTGCCAGCAGTTTTCGGGGGGAGGGGAACACTGAAGCTTTCTTT.

This clonotype has just a few counts. This clone may be a read error of a much larger clone one base away. V usage is TRBV7-2 and J usage is TRBJ1-1; D call uncertain. V gave up 0 bases and J gave up 3 bases, with 8 bases separating them. The V gene's germline CDR1 is SGHTA and CDR2 FQGNSA. The CDR3 length is 14 residues. The CDR3 here is CASSLAVRDTEAFF. CDR3 coding DNA: TGTGCCAGCAGCTTAGCAGTGAGGGACACTGAAGCTTTCTTT.

The chain employs TRBV7-9 and TRBJ2-7, with 9 positions matching TRBD2. This CDR3 spans 19 amino acids. Germline lookup yields CDR1 SEHNR and CDR2 FQNEAQ (reference sequence). Trimming at V came to 4 bases and at J to 3 bases, leaving 19 bases not matched to a gene. The CDR3 reads CASSSSSGTSSGRYYEQYF. Written as DNA, the CDR3 is TGTGCCAGCAGCTCGTCCTCCGGGACTAGCTCCGGGAGGTACTACGAGCAGTACTTC. The variable domain in full, with the rest retrieved from reference TRBV7-9 and TRBJ2-7, is DTGVSQNPRHKITKRGQNVTFRCDPISEHNRLYWYRQTLGQGPEFLTYFQNEAQLEKSRLLSDRFSAERPKGSFSTLEIQRTEQGDSAMYLCASSSSSGTSSGRYYEQYFGPGTRLTVT.

The chain links TRBV30 to TRBJ2-7, with unresolved D. The germline V gene has CDR1 GTSNPN and CDR2 SVGIG (reference sequence). This CDR3 has 14 amino acids. The V and J ends lost 0 bases and 0 bases respectively, with 9 bases between them. The CDR3: CAWSVPGASYEQYF. Here the CDR3 DNA reads TGTGCCTGGAGTGTACCGGGCGCCTCCTACGAGCAGTACTTC.

Notes on this clonotype: One base away lies a much larger clone, so this may be a sequencing read error. This chain joins TRBV20-1 and TRBJ2-7; the match to TRBD1 covers 8 bases. The CDR3 totals 14 residues. Germline V lookup: CDR1 DFQATT, CDR2 SNEGSKA (reference sequence). CDR3 in DNA: TGCAGTGCAAGGTCGGGGACAGGAGGATACGAGCAGTGCTTC. Protein product: CSARSGTGGYEQCF.

This clonotype has a count of ten or more. The V gene is TRBV4-1, the J gene TRBJ1-2, with D perhaps matching TRBD1 (5 bases). The germline V gene encodes CDR1 MGHRA and CDR2 YSYEKL. The CDR3 spans 15 residues. The ends were cut back, 1 base at V and 8 bases at J, with 17 bases in the middle. The chain's CDR3 is CASSQVGWGGEGYTF. The CDR3 DNA follows: TGCGCCAGCAGCCAAGTCGGGTGGGGGGGTGAAGGCTACACCTTC.

This clonotype was counted ten times or more. V is TRBV5-1 and J is TRBJ2-2; 8 bases are a match to TRBD1. J was trimmed by 0 bases and V by 0 bases; bases with no gene match: 1. The CDR3 totals 16 residues. The germline V gene encodes CDR1 SGHRS and CDR2 YFSETQ. CDR3 in amino acids: CASSLGDRTNTGELFF. CDR3 nucleotide sequence: TGCGCCAGCAGCTTGGGGGACAGGACGAACACCGGGGAGCTGTTTTTT.

The table lists this clonotype with many counts. J is TRBJ1-2 and V is TRBV7-9; D is undetermined. Germline CDR1 is SEHNR and CDR2 is FQNEAQ (reference sequence). V was shortened by 5 bases and J by 4 bases, with 14 bases between the two germline ends. CDR3 length equals 14 residues. The CDR3 nucleotides read TGTGCCAGCAGCCTTCTGGACTCGGGCTATGGCTACACCTTC. This encodes CASSLLDSGYGYTF.